This TCR beta chain emerged from a study of cytomegalovirus exposure and HLA in healthy donors. Points on this clone: No antigen is known for it. One end of the junction does not line up with germline, which may come from a read error.

Use of 60 Vbeta and 13 Jbeta primers characterized the PCR. Sequencing was performed with immunoSEQ multiplex PCR; in TCRdb, only in-frame clones are kept and a portion is missing. The sample yields roughly 150,000 clones, nearly 70% seen once. Study-level results: Compared with the approximately 700-donor mean, an Asian-associated ancestry cluster reportedly had fewer N-insertions, according to a later analysis. Earlier findings revealed that most TCR beta V segments proved productive either about 87% or about 30% of the time.

Source material: PBMCs. The receptor's source is a man aged 30 to 39 in good health and CMV-seropositive.

CDR3 amino acids: CSSSSQGNYGYTF. The CDR3 coding sequence is TGTTCCAGCAGCTCACAGGGGAACTATGGCTACACCTTC. The chain carries TRBV7-9 and TRBJ1-2, with 7 positions matching TRBD1. The CDR3 has 13 residues. Germline V CDR1 and CDR2: SEHNR, FQNEAQ (reference sequence).